What follows are 14 T cell receptor beta chains derived from one specimen sequenced in a study of shared clonotypes between healthy human individuals. The method was immunoSEQ multiplex PCR; TCRdb's version includes in-frame clones alone and lacks a portion of them. The sample holds about 490,000 clones, 75% to 85% seen once. Material for sequencing was PBMCs. The source of these receptors is a woman between 40 and 55 years old in good health. Some clones in this sample may be carry-over from other donors' samples.

This chain connects TRBV7-9 to TRBJ1-6, with D possibly being TRBD1 (5 bases). There are 15 residues in the CDR3. The germline CDR1 and CDR2 sequences are SEHNR and FQNEAQ (reference sequence). With 5 bases removed from V and 7 bases from J, the gap between germline ends came to 15 bases. The CDR3 protein is CASSGDPPGNSPLHF. DNA of the CDR3: TGTGCCAGCAGCGGGGACCCACCGGGGAATTCACCCCTCCACTTT.

This chain links TRBV9 with TRBJ2-2; TRBD2 matches at 8 bases. Per the germline V gene, CDR1 is SGDLS and CDR2 is YYNGEE. With V trimmed by 0 bases and J by 5 bases, 6 bases remained unmatched. The length of the CDR3 is 16 residues. CDR3 amino acids: CASSVASGSGTGELFF. DNA for the CDR3: TGTGCCAGCAGCGTAGCAAGCGGGAGCGGGACCGGGGAGCTGTTTTTT.

The chain couples TRBV10-3 to TRBJ1-2; 11 positions agree with TRBD1. J lost 4 bases, V lost 6 bases, and 4 bases had no gene match. Germline assignment: CDR1 ENHRY and CDR2 SYGVKD. This CDR3 region has 14 residues. DNA for the CDR3: TGTGCCATCAGCGGACAGGGGGCCACCTATGGCTACACCTTC. It yields the protein CAISGQGATYGYTF.

The V and J genes are TRBV28 and TRBJ2-7; tentative D call: TRBD2 (5 bases). Trimming removed 5 bases at V and 5 bases at J, with 22 bases between. The length of the CDR3 is 16 residues. Germline V gene sequence: CDR1 MDHEN, CDR2 SYDVKM. CDR3 region: CASSPSPASKFDEQYF. The CDR3 DNA reads as TGTGCCAGCAGTCCCTCCCCGGCTAGCAAGTTCGACGAGCAGTACTTC. The full variable domain, in which reference TRBV28 and TRBJ2-7 provide the parts outside the CDR3, is DVKVTQSSRYLVKRTGEKVFLECVQDMDHENMFWYRQDPGLGLRLIYFSYDVKMKEKGDIPEGYSVSREKKERFSLILESASTNQTSMYLCASSPSPASKFDEQYFGPGTRLTVT.

Only a few counts were recorded for this clone. This may be a read error, as it is one base from a much larger clone. The sample contains more than one DNA sequence encoding this CDR3. The chain links TRBV13 to TRBJ1-1; D not certain. Germline assignment: CDR1 PRHDT and CDR2 FYEKMQ (reference sequence). CDR3 length: 13 amino acids. CDR3 protein: CASSLDLNTEAFF. CDR3 DNA: TGTGCCAGCAGCTTAGATTTGAACACTGAAGCCTTCTTT.

The J gene is TRBJ2-1, the V gene TRBV7-9; perhaps TRBD1 as D (6 bases). This CDR3 contains 13 residues. CDR1 is SEHNR, CDR2 FQNEAQ, per germline (reference sequence). The V end lost 3 bases, the J end lost 5 bases, and 8 bases lay between the germline ends. The CDR3 loop is CASSFRTDNEQFF. Written as DNA, the CDR3 is TGTGCCAGCAGCTTCAGGACAGACAATGAGCAGTTCTTC.

This clone occurred once. This chain connects TRBV5-1 to TRBJ2-5; 7 nucleotides agree with TRBD1. This CDR3 is 13 amino acids long. CDR1 and CDR2 (germline): SGHRS, YFSETQ. The J segment lost 3 bases and the V segment lost 6 bases, leaving 5 bases of the junction unmatched. The CDR3 DNA is TGCGCCAGCACCCAAACAGGGGAAGAGACCCAGTACTTC. This encodes CASTQTGEETQYF.

Only a few counts were recorded for this clone. This sequence joins TRBV21-1 and TRBJ2-7; the table names TRBD1, a call not compared with the DNA. TRBV21-1 is noted as a pseudogene. The CDR3 spans 18 residues. CDR3 sequence (DNA): TGTGCCAGCAGCGTCCCCCAGGGGCGGACAAAGAACATCGACGAGCAGTACTTC. Translating it yields CASSVPQGRTKNIDEQYF.

V usage is TRBV5-1 and J usage is TRBJ2-6; D unclear. This CDR3 has 16 residues. Trimming cost V 0 bases and J 2 bases, with 9 bases left between them. CDR1 is SGHRS and CDR2 is YFSETQ in the germline V gene. The CDR3: CASSLDREAGANVLTF. The CDR3 nucleotides are TGCGCCAGCAGCTTGGATAGGGAAGCTGGGGCCAACGTCCTGACTTTC.

This clone was found a few times. The J gene is TRBJ2-2, the V gene TRBV28; no firm D call. The CDR3 runs 17 residues. Trimming took 4 bases from V and 2 from J, leaving 17 bases between them. Germline CDR1 reads MDHEN; CDR2 reads SYDVKM. CDR3 loop: CASSSIRTQYNTGELFF. Written as DNA, the CDR3 is TGTGCCAGCAGTTCAATCAGGACCCAGTACAACACCGGGGAGCTGTTTTTT.

As to this clone: A read error likely explains this, since a far larger clone differs by one base. The chain has TRBV20-1 and TRBJ2-3; TRBD2 matches at 9 bases. The CDR3 totals 10 residues. Germline V gene data show CDR1 as DFQATT and CDR2 as SNEGSKA (reference sequence). In DNA form, the CDR3 reads TGCCGCCTGGGGACTAGCTTGCAGTATTTT. This gives the protein CRLGTSLQYF.

This clone was recorded once. DNA of the CDR3: TGTGCCAGCAGCTCGAACAGGGGGCCCGGAAACACCATATATTTT. It translates to CASSSNRGPGNTIYF. The chain links TRBV7-2 to TRBJ1-3; the match to TRBD1 covers 9 bases. This CDR3 contains 15 residues. J gave up 4 bases and V 4 bases, and 5 bases lay outside the gene matches. Per germline, CDR1 SGHTA and CDR2 FQGNSA. Based on the CDR3 plus reference TRBV7-2 and TRBJ1-3, the full variable domain is GAGVSQSPSNKVTEKGKDVELRCDPISGHTALYWYRQSLGQGLEFLIYFQGNSAPDKSGLPSDRFSAERTGGSVSTLTIQRTQQEDSAVYLCASSSNRGPGNTIYFGEGSWLTVV.

The CDR3: CASSPDGGYEQYF. The DNA of the CDR3 is TGTGCCAGCAGCCCGGACGGAGGGTACGAGCAGTACTTC. The chain couples TRBV7-7 to TRBJ2-5, with D perhaps TRBD2 (6 bases). The J call may be faulty, since TRBJ2-7 better matches the DNA end. This CDR3 is 13 amino acids long. The germline V gene has CDR1 SSHAT and CDR2 FNYEAQ (reference sequence).

Concerning this clone: The CDR3 does not close with the conserved phenylalanine or tryptophan, likely indicating a read error. V is TRBV28 and J is TRBJ2-3; 8 nucleotides line up with TRBD2. CDR3 size: 16 residues. The V segment lost 4 bases and the J segment 4 bases; nucleotides outside the gene matches: 10. The germline V gene has CDR1 MDHEN and CDR2 SYDVKM. CDR3 DNA sequence: TGTGCCAGCAGTTCCTCCGGGACTAGTATCGCAGATACGCAGTATTCT. Its translation is CASSSSGTSIADTQYS.